A selection of T cell receptor beta chains follows, all from one sample in a study of blood T cell repertoires in COVID-19. Clones were sequenced by immunoSEQ multiplex PCR, and TCRdb holds only the in-frame ones, with some missing. This sample has roughly 32,000 clones; roughly 87% occur once, and the top ten carry roughly a fifth. The specimen was peripheral blood. The receptor source for this set is an elderly man with acute or convalescent COVID-19. The CDR3 runs from the conserved cysteine through the conserved F or W. A D gene is named only where the DNA matches it firmly. A clone size is listed for some rows: how often the clone was seen (once, few, many), or a class if it is expanded.

>.|TRBJ2-5|14|.|TRBV3-1/TRBV3-2
CASSQVRDGGTQYF
TGTGCCAGCAGCCAAGTGCGGGATGGGGGGACCCAGTACTTC
>TRBD1|TRBJ1-5|13|.|TRBV6-5
CASTWTGDQPQHF
TGTGCCAGCACCTGGACAGGGGATCAGCCCCAGCATTTT
>TRBD1|TRBJ2-3|14|.|TRBV6-5
CASSYSDRRDTQYF
TGTGCCAGCAGTTACTCGGACAGGAGGGATACGCAGTATTTT
>.|TRBJ2-5|14|.|TRBV5-1
CASSRPGYQETQYF
TGCGCCAGCAGCCGTCCGGGATACCAAGAGACCCAGTACTTC
>.|TRBJ2-2|17|.|TRBV5-1
CASSLNQGSLGTGELFF
TGCGCCAGCAGCTTGAATCAGGGTTCTCTGGGCACCGGGGAGCTGTTTTTT
>.|TRBJ1-2|19|.|TRBV5-1
CASSLGGQGSRKTNYGYTF
TGCGCCAGCAGCTTGGGAGGCCAGGGATCGAGGAAGACTAACTATGGCTACACCTTC
>.|TRBJ1-3|14|.|TRBV11-2
CASSLGRGGNTIYF
TGTGCCAGCAGCTTAGGCCGGGGTGGAAACACCATATATTTT
>.|TRBJ1-4|14|.|TRBV3-1/TRBV3-2
CASSPPGTNEKLFF
TGTGCCAGCAGCCCCCCAGGGACTAATGAAAAACTGTTTTTT
>.|TRBJ1-5|15|.|TRBV28
CASSSLGRGYQPQHF
TGTGCCAGCAGTTCCCTGGGCAGGGGTTATCAGCCCCAGCATTTT
>.|TRBJ2-5|14|.|TRBV11-2
CASSFRRRQETQYF
TGTGCCAGCAGCTTCCGCCGGAGGCAAGAGACCCAGTACTTC
>TRBD2|TRBJ2-1|15|.|TRBV27
CASSFDGGEVNEQFF
TGTGCCAGCAGTTTCGATGGGGGGGAGGTGAATGAGCAGTTCTTC
>.|TRBJ1-5|15|.|TRBV9
CASSVGQYSNQPQHF
TGTGCCAGCAGCGTAGGGCAGTATAGCAATCAGCCCCAGCATTTT
>TRBD1|TRBJ1-4|13|.|TRBV6-5
CASSRGRGEKLFF
TGTGCCAGCAGTAGGGGGCGCGGTGAAAAACTGTTTTTT
>.|TRBJ2-2|15|.|TRBV19
CASSTKTGRTGELFF
TGTGCCAGTAGTACTAAGACAGGTCGGACCGGGGAGCTGTTTTTT
>.|TRBJ1-2|14|.|TRBV6-5
CASNLRVSFFGYTF
TGTGCCAGCAACCTAAGAGTCTCCTTCTTTGGCTACACCTTC
>.|TRBJ1-6|15|.|TRBV2
CASSDRPLDNSPLHF
TGTGCCAGCAGTGACAGGCCCCTTGATAATTCACCCCTCCACTTT
>TRBD1|TRBJ2-3|17|once|TRBV7-8
CASSLTGQGTSTDTQYF
TGTGCCAGCAGCTTAACGGGACAGGGAACTAGCACAGATACGCAGTATTTT
>.|TRBJ2-5|18|.|TRBV11-2
CASSQRAPGGPHQETQYF
TGTGCCAGCAGCCAAAGGGCACCAGGGGGGCCCCACCAAGAGACCCAGTACTTC
>.|TRBJ2-3|13|.|TRBV24-1
CATGTEPTDTQYF
TGTGCCACCGGTACAGAACCCACAGATACGCAGTATTTT
>.|TRBJ2-7|11|.|TRBV20-1
CSARSVYEQYF
TGCAGTGCTAGATCTGTTTACGAGCAGTACTTC
>TRBD1|TRBJ2-7|18|once|TRBV4-1
CASSQGGGQGAGSYEQYF
TGCGCCAGCAGCCAAGGAGGGGGACAGGGGGCGGGCTCCTACGAGCAGTACTTC
>.|TRBJ1-5|13|.|TRBV18
CASWGGDNQPQHF
TGTGCCAGCTGGGGGGGGGACAATCAGCCCCAGCATTTT
>TRBD2|TRBJ2-2|16|few|TRBV6-2/TRBV6-3
CASSPPGLGWTGELFF
TGTGCCAGCAGTCCCCCGGGACTAGGGTGGACCGGGGAGCTGTTTTTT
>TRBD1|TRBJ2-7|15|.|TRBV28
CASSTFMQGANEQYF
TGTGCCAGCAGTACTTTTATGCAGGGGGCTAACGAGCAGTACTTC
>TRBD1|TRBJ1-5|13|.|TRBV28
CASIFTGGQPQHF
TGTGCCAGCATTTTCACAGGGGGGCAGCCCCAGCATTTT
>.|TRBJ1-2|13|.|TRBV6-5
CASKGIEVSGYTF
TGTGCCAGCAAAGGCATAGAGGTCTCTGGCTACACCTTC
>.|TRBJ2-3|14|.|TRBV5-4
CASSGTPSTDTQYF
TGTGCCAGCAGTGGCACCCCTAGCACAGATACGCAGTATTTT
>.|TRBJ1-4|14|few|TRBV15
CATSSAGEWEKLFF
TGTGCCACCAGCAGTGCCGGGGAGTGGGAAAAACTGTTTTTT
>TRBD1|TRBJ2-7|18|once|TRBV2
CASSGGLDYGQDNYEQYF
TGTGCCAGCAGTGGCGGACTCGATTACGGACAGGACAACTACGAGCAGTACTTC
>TRBD1|TRBJ2-3|15|.|TRBV5-1
CASSRTGGAADTQYF
TGCGCCAGCAGCAGGACAGGGGGCGCGGCAGATACGCAGTATTTT
>TRBD1|TRBJ2-3|17|.|TRBV24-1
CATSDDRTGADTDTQYF
TGTGCCACCAGTGATGATCGAACAGGGGCGGACACAGATACGCAGTATTTT
>TRBD2|TRBJ2-1|17|once|TRBV5-1
CASSSRTSLEGYNEQFF
TGCGCCAGCAGCTCCCGGACTAGCCTAGAGGGTTACAATGAGCAGTTCTTC
>.|TRBJ1-3|13|.|TRBV5-6
CASSLERGNTIYF
TGTGCCAGCAGCTTGGAGAGAGGAAACACCATATATTTT
>TRBD1|TRBJ1-2|13|.|TRBV12-3/TRBV12-4
CASMGQGFWGYTF
TGTGCCAGCATGGGACAGGGGTTTTGGGGCTACACCTTC
>.|TRBJ2-5|13|.|TRBV24-1
CATRLGPGETQYF
TGTGCCACCAGGCTCGGCCCAGGAGAGACCCAGTACTTC
>TRBD1|TRBJ2-3|15|once|TRBV5-6
CASTFGTGGFHTQYF
TGTGCCAGCACTTTCGGGACAGGGGGCTTCCATACGCAGTATTTT
>.|TRBJ1-1|13|few|TRBV12-3/TRBV12-4
CASSYPRGTEAFF
TGTGCCAGCAGTTACCCTCGGGGGACTGAAGCTTTCTTT
>TRBD1|TRBJ2-1|13|.|TRBV11-2
CASSLDRVGEQFF
TGTGCCAGCAGCTTGGACAGGGTTGGGGAGCAGTTCTTC
>.|TRBJ2-1|13|.|TRBV19
CASSIQRASSQFF
TGTGCCAGTAGTATACAAAGGGCTAGCTCGCAGTTCTTC
>TRBD2|TRBJ2-5|16|.|TRBV5-1
CASSLILAGGQETQYF
TGCGCCAGCAGCTTGATTCTAGCGGGGGGGCAAGAGACCCAGTACTTC
>.|TRBJ2-5|16|.|TRBV24-1
CATSALLGDRQETQYF
TGTGCCACCAGTGCCCTCTTGGGCGACAGGCAAGAGACCCAGTACTTC
>TRBD2|TRBJ2-5|16|.|TRBV13
CASSTARAGGQETQYF
TGTGCCAGCAGCACAGCCCGGGCGGGGGGCCAAGAGACCCAGTACTTC
>.|TRBJ2-2|18|few|TRBV9
CASSVVAGPTWGTGELFF
TGTGCCAGCAGCGTAGTGGCGGGACCCACTTGGGGGACCGGGGAGCTGTTTTTT
>TRBD1|TRBJ2-6|16|few|TRBV18
CASSRGLATGANVLTF
TGTGCCAGCTCCAGGGGGCTGGCGACTGGGGCCAACGTCCTGACTTTC
>.|TRBJ2-1|16|.|TRBV4-1
CASSQAGGAVHNEQFF
TGCGCCAGCAGCCAAGCCGGTGGGGCGGTCCACAATGAGCAGTTCTTC
>TRBD1|TRBJ2-3|16|.|TRBV2
CASSEARTGGTDTQYF
TGTGCCAGCAGTGAAGCCCGGACAGGGGGCACAGATACGCAGTATTTT